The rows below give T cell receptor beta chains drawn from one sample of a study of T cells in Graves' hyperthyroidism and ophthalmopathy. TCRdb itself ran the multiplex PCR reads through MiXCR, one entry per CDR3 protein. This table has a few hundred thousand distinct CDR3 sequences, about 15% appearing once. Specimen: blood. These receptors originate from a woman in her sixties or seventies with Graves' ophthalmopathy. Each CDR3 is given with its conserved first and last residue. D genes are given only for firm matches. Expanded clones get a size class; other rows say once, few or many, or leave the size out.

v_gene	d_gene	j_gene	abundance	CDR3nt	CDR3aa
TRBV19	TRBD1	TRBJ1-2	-	TGTGCCAGTAGTATCGGGACAGGCCTAGAGTCCACCTTC	CASSIGTGLESTF
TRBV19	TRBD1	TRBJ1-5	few	TGTGCCAGTAGGGAAGGAACGGGACAGGACTATAGCAATCAGCCCCAGCATTTT	CASREGTGQDYSNQPQHF
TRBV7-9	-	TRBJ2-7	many	TGTGCCAGCAGCAATTCCGGGACACTCTACGAGCAGTACTTC	CASSNSGTLYEQYF
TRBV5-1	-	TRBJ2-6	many	TGCGCCAGCAGCTTGGCTCAGCCACCGGCCAACGTCCTGACTTTC	CASSLAQPPANVLTF
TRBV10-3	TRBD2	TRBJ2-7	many	TGTGCCATCAGTGAGTCGACTAGCGGGAGGGTAAGGTACGAGCAGTACTTC	CAISESTSGRVRYEQYF
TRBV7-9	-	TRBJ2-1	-	TGTGCCAGCAGCCAAGAGGGGTGGGGGCGAGCCTACAATGAGCAGTTCTTC	CASSQEGWGRAYNEQFF
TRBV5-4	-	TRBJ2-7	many	TGTGCCAGCAGCTTGGGGCAGACCACCTACGAGCAGTACTTC	CASSLGQTTYEQYF
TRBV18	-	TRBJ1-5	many	TGTGCCAGCTCACTCACCTCGAATCAGCCCCAGCATTTT	CASSLTSNQPQHF
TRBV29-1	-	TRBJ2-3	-	TGCAGCGTTCTAGGCCAAGGCACAGATACGCAGTATTTT	CSVLGQGTDTQYF
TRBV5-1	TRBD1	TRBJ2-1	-	TGCGCCAGCAGCTCCCAGGGACGGGACAGGGGTAGGTATGAGCAGTTCTTC	CASSSQGRDRGRYEQFF
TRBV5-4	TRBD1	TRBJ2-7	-	TGTGCCAGCAGCGTGGGACAGTCCTGCGAGCAGTACTTC	CASSVGQSCEQYF
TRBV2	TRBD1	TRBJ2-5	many	TGTGCCAGCAGTGACGGACAGGGGGCCGAGGAGACCCAGTACTTC	CASSDGQGAEETQYF
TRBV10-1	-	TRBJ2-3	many	TGCGCCAGCAGTGATCAGTGGGCGTCAGATACGCAGTATTTT	CASSDQWASDTQYF
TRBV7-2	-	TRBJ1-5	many	TGTGCCAGCAGCTTAGACGGCAGGGGATATAGCAATCAGCCCCAGCATTTT	CASSLDGRGYSNQPQHF
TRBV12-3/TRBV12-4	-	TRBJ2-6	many	TGTGCCAGCAGTCCAACGGGGGGCAGGGGAGCTGGGGCCAACGTCCTGACTTTC	CASSPTGGRGAGANVLTF
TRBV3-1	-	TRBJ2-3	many	TGTGCCAGCAGCCACCGGGGGACTAGCACAGATACGCAGTATTTT	CASSHRGTSTDTQYF
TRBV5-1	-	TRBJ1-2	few	TGCGCCAGCAGCTTGGCACTCGGGGGCGCGAATGGCTACACCTTC	CASSLALGGANGYTF
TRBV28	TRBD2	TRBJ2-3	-	TGTGCCAGCATTGGGACTAGCGGGAGGGCAGATACGCAGTATTTT	CASIGTSGRADTQYF
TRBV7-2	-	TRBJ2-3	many	TGTGCCAGCAGCTTATGGCGGGATGATACGCAGTATTTT	CASSLWRDDTQYF
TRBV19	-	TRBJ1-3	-	TGTGCCAGTAGTGCCGCGACGGGATCTGGAAACACCATATATTTT	CASSAATGSGNTIYF
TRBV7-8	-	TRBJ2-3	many	TGTGCCAGCAGCTTAAGGGGCGTGGGGGATACGCAGTATTTT	CASSLRGVGDTQYF
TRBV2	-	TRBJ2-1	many	TGTGCCAGCAGGGAGCTAAGCGGTAAATCCTACAATGAGCAGTTCTTC	CASRELSGKSYNEQFF
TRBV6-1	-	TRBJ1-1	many	TGTGCCAGCACCTACCGGGACCAAGCTTTCTTT	CASTYRDQAFF
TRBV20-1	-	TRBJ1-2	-	TGCAGTGCTCTGGACACGGCCAGGAGAGGCTACACCTTC	CSALDTARRGYTF
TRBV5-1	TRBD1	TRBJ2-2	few	TGCGCCAGCAGGACAGGGGGCTTAGCCGGGGAGCTGTTTTTT	CASRTGGLAGELFF